A single sample gave rise to the 9 T cell receptor beta chains below, sequenced in a study of PD-1 blockade in classical Hodgkin lymphoma. TCRdb keeps only in-frame clones here, not all; method: immunoSEQ multiplex PCR. The sample has about 10,000 clones; approximately 82% are singletons. After autologous stem cell transplantation all patients relapsed, and prior brentuximab vedotin exposure differed between cohorts. The sequenced sample was peripheral blood mononuclear cells (PBMCs), obtained before the second cycle of nivolumab. These receptors were obtained from a human donor with classical Hodgkin lymphoma.

About this clone: At one end the junction does not follow the germline gene, possibly because of a read error. CDR3 in amino acids: CASSEQGDFNF. The CDR3 nucleotides read TGTGCCAGCAGCGAACAGGGGGATTTCAACTTC. The rearrangement uses TRBV7-6 and TRBJ2-7, with 8 bases matching TRBD1. Germline CDR1 is SGHVS and CDR2 is FNYEAQ. CDR3 length: 11 residues.

This chain links TRBV18 with TRBJ2-4; 9 bases map to TRBD1. This CDR3 has 17 amino acids. Germline V CDR1 and CDR2: KGHSH, LQKENI. Germline trimming cut 6 bases from V and 1 base from J; bases unmatched to any gene: 10. This chain's CDR3 is CASSLGQGLWAKNIQYF. The CDR3 DNA reads TGTGCCAGCTCTTTGGGACAGGGTCTTTGGGCCAAAAACATTCAGTACTTC. The whole variable domain, filled in from reference TRBV18 and TRBJ2-4, reads NAGVMQNPRHLVRRRGQEARLRCSPMKGHSHVYWYRQLPEEGLKFMVYLQKENIIDESGMPKERFSAEFPKEGPSILRIQQVVRGDSAAYFCASSLGQGLWAKNIQYFGAGTRLSVL.

The V gene is TRBV9, the J gene TRBJ2-4, with D tentatively TRBD2 (6 bases). Per germline, CDR1 SGDLS and CDR2 YYNGEE. V was shortened by 3 bases and J by 5 bases, with 9 bases between the two germline ends. The CDR3 runs 13 residues. This CDR3 is CASSDSGENIQYF. The CDR3 DNA reads as TGTGCCAGCAGCGATAGCGGTGAAAACATTCAGTACTTC.

In this sample, this clone turned up once. The chain is built from TRBV11-2 and TRBJ1-6, with 9 nucleotides matching TRBD1. The CDR3 contains 16 residues. CDR1 is SGHAT, CDR2 FQNNGV, per germline. Unmatched junction bases numbered 7, after V lost 1 base and J lost 9 bases. CDR3 in DNA: TGTGCCAGCAGCTTAGTGGGGACAGGGCTTGCTTCACCCCTCCACTTT. This codes for CASSLVGTGLASPLHF.

J is TRBJ1-3 and V is TRBV6-5; D is undetermined. The V gene's germline CDR1 is MNHEY and CDR2 SVGAGI. The V end was cut by 0 bases, the J end by 7 bases, with 1 base between. CDR3 size: 11 residues. CDR3: CASSYSNTIYF. The CDR3 DNA reads as TGTGCCAGCAGTTACTCGAACACCATATATTTT.

The table lists this clone with a few counts. The rearrangement joins TRBV27 to TRBJ1-1, with TRBD1 identical over 8 bases. Germline V gene lookup returns CDR1 MNHEY and CDR2 SMNVEV (reference sequence). The CDR3 consists of 16 residues. J gave up 4 bases and V 4 bases, and 11 bases lay outside the gene matches. The CDR3 DNA reads TGTGCCAGCAGTTCCCTCGCACAGGGGGGGGGCACTGAAGCTTTCTTT. Amino acid sequence: CASSSLAQGGGTEAFF.

This clone was observed a single time. This chain joins TRBV9 and TRBJ2-4, with TRBD1 identical over 7 bases. Germline trimming cut 3 bases from V and 2 bases from J; bases unmatched to any gene: 2. The CDR3 runs 14 residues. Germline values: CDR1 SGDLS, CDR2 YYNGEE. The CDR3, as DNA: TGTGCCAGCAGCGCGACAGGGTCCAAAAACATTCAGTACTTC. Translation: CASSATGSKNIQYF.

The chain couples TRBV27 to TRBJ2-3, with 11 bases that match TRBD2. CDR1 MNHEY and CDR2 SMNVEV come from the germline V gene (reference sequence). The J segment lost 3 bases and the V segment lost 2 bases, leaving 7 bases of the junction unmatched. The CDR3 loop spans 17 amino acids. The CDR3 here is CASSLLSSGGNTDTQYF. CDR3 nucleotides: TGTGCCAGCAGTTTACTGTCTAGCGGGGGGAATACAGATACGCAGTATTTT.

V is TRBV5-6 and J is TRBJ1-1, with a tentative D call TRBD1 (6 bases). The CDR3 spans 15 residues. Per germline, CDR1 SGHDT and CDR2 YYEEEE. Deletions cut 4 bases from V and 0 bases from J, with 13 bases between. The CDR3 DNA reads as TGTGCCAGCAGCCCGACAGGTTACATGAACACTGAAGCTTTCTTT. It specifies CASSPTGYMNTEAFF.